This T cell receptor (beta chain) comes out of a study of CD8+CD57+ T cells in acquired aplastic anemia. Study findings and constraints: The same twenty-nine CD8+ CDR3 sequences occurred in patients and in controls.

With regard to this clonotype: Its cognate antigen is unknown.

Sequencing involved patients with CD8+CD57+ cell expansion previously shown by flow cytometry. Severe acquired aplastic anemia affected all patients. Investigators profiled TCR beta VDJ and CDR3 from genomic DNA template. MiXCR was run by TCRdb on the reads, yielding one entry per CDR3 protein. The sample consists of about 160,000 distinct CDR3 sequences, around 75% of them appearing once. The sample consisted of sorted CD4+, CD8+, or CD8+CD57+ T cells (not recorded which) from PBMCs. The TCR originated in a human donor with aplastic anemia.

The CDR3 loop is CATSARDRGEQFF. For the CDR3, the DNA is TGTGCCACCTCGGCACGGGATAGAGGCGAGCAGTTCTTC. This sequence joins TRBV15 and TRBJ2-1, with D possibly being TRBD2 (5 bases). The CDR3 length is 13 residues. Germline loops: CDR1 LNHNV, CDR2 YYDKDF (reference sequence). The V and J ends lost 8 bases and 10 bases respectively, with 18 bases between them.